Below, 11 T cell receptor beta chains from the same sample are listed, as sequenced in a study of T cells expressing NK-cell markers. Reprocessing the 5' RACE reads, TCRdb reports a single entry for every CDR3 protein and omits DNA. In total, the table holds roughly 430,000 distinct CDR3 sequences. Material for sequencing was blood T cells: a sorted CD56 or NKG2C T cell subset, CD4+ or CD8+ T cells, or bulk PBMC T cells (not recorded which). All receptors derive from a woman between 18 and 70 years old in good health.

The chain recombines TRBV20-1 with TRBJ2-3; the D call of TRBD1 rests on TCRdb alone, since no DNA is present to check it. Germline V gene sequence: CDR1 DFQATT, CDR2 SNEGSKA (reference sequence). The CDR3 runs 15 residues. CDR3 sequence: CSARGGLVSADTQYF.

The V and J genes are TRBV19 and TRBJ2-3; the TCRdb D gene call, TRBD2, has no DNA to confirm it. The CDR3 extends over 15 amino acids. Germline loops: CDR1 LNHDA, CDR2 SQIVND (reference sequence). CDR3 sequence: CASSPTSSGTDTQYF.

The V call is TRBV6-1, the J call TRBJ2-2; the D call of TRBD1 rests on TCRdb alone, since no DNA is present to check it. CDR3 size: 15 residues. Germline V lookup: CDR1 MNHNS, CDR2 SASEGT. The CDR3 loop is CASNEGGLDTGELFF.

The chain uses TRBV3-1 and TRBJ2-7. This CDR3 is built from 12 residues. Germline V gene data show CDR1 as LGHDT and CDR2 as YNNKEL (reference sequence). This CDR3 reads CASSQDLRQWYF.

The chain employs TRBV5-5 and TRBJ1-1. From germline, CDR1 is SGHKS and CDR2 YYEKEE (reference sequence). The CDR3 is 12 amino acids. CDR3: CASSLAATEAFF.

The chain combines TRBV29-1 with TRBJ2-2; TCRdb lists TRBD1, though no DNA is available to test this call. Germline V gives CDR1 SQVTM, CDR2 ANQGSEA. This CDR3 is built from 16 residues. The CDR3: CSGLTGSGYNTGELFF.

The chain couples TRBV28 to TRBJ2-1; TCRdb calls TRBD1, which cannot be checked without DNA. CDR3 length equals 12 residues. CDR1 is MDHEN, CDR2 SYDVKM, per germline. This CDR3 reads CASTYRGNEQFF.

V and J are TRBV24-1 and TRBJ2-2. Germline CDR1 is KGHDR and CDR2 is SFDVKD. The CDR3 spans 11 residues. The CDR3 sequence is CATSSTGELFF.

This CDR3 is CASSDSNSGELFF. The chain couples TRBV6-4 to TRBJ2-2. The CDR3 length is 13 residues. The germline gives CDR1 MRHNA, CDR2 SNTAGT.

This CDR3 reads CASSRRTDQPQHF. The gene calls are TRBV7-9 and TRBJ1-5. CDR1 and CDR2 (germline): SEHNR, FQNEAQ (reference sequence). The length of the CDR3 is 13 residues.

The chain has TRBV12-3 or TRBV12-4 and TRBJ2-3. This CDR3 comprises 13 residues. The CDR3 here is CASSLGEADTQYF.